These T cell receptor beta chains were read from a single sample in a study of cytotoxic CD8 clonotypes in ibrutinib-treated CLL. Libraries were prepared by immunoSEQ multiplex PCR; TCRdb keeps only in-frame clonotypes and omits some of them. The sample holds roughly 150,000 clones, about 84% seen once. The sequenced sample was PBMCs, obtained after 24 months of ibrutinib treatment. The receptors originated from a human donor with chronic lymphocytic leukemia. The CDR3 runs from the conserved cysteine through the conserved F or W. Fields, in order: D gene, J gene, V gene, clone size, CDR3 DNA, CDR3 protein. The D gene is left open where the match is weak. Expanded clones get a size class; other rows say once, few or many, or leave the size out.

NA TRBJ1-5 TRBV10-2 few TGCGCCAGCAGTGAGTCTTGGGTGCCCCAGCATTTT CASSESWVPQHF
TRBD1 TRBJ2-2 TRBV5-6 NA TGTGCCAGCAGCCCGACAGGGCCCCACACCGGGGAGCTGTTTTTT CASSPTGPHTGELFF
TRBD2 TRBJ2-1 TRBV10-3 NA TGTGCCATCAGAGGGACAGCGGGAGGAGGGAATGAGCAGTTCTTC CAIRGTAGGGNEQFF
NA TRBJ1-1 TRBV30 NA TGTGCCTGGAGTTCCACGCGGTTCACTGAAGCTTTCTTT CAWSSTRFTEAFF
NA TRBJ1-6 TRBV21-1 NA TGTGCCAGCAGCAAAGAGTTGAGGGAAGATCCACCCCTCCACTTT CASSKELREDPPLHF
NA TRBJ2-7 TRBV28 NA TGTGCCAGCAGTCCGGGGGGACAGGTGAACTACGAGCAGTACTTC CASSPGGQVNYEQYF
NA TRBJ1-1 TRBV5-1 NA TGCGCCAGCAGTTTGGTAAGTGGCGGGAACACTGAAGCTTTCTTT CASSLVSGGNTEAFF
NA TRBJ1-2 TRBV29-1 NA TGCAGCGTTGAGGAGGGCAGGGGAGGCTACACCTTC CSVEEGRGGYTF
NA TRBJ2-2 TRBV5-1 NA TGCGCCAGCAGCTGGGACACCGGGGAGCTGTTTTTT CASSWDTGELFF
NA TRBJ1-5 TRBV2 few TGTGCCAGCAGTGAATCTGGGCAGCCCCAGCATTTT CASSESGQPQHF
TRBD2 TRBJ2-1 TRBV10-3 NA TGTGCCATCTCAGGGCGGGAGAACAATGAGCAGTTCTTC CAISGRENNEQFF